What follows are 30 T cell receptor beta chains derived from one specimen sequenced in a study of T-cell reconstitution after alpha-beta-depleted transplantation in children. Researchers prepared the TCRbeta library using unique molecular identifiers, the study reports. TCRdb analysed the PCR reads with MiXCR anew, one entry per CDR3 protein. The sample holds some 830,000 distinct CDR3 sequences, less than 20% seen once. The material sequenced was PBMCs, mostly from graft donor cells, taken 360 days after TCRalphabeta/CD19-depleted stem cell transplant. Every receptor here comes from a male patient under 18 who had a stem cell transplant for acute lymphoblastic leukemia, so the T cells may come from the graft donor.

In its sample, this clonotype was seen many times. V is TRBV20-1 and J is TRBJ2-1; a weak D match, TRBD2 (6 bases). V was trimmed by 3 bases and J by 0 bases, leaving 18 bases between them. The length of the CDR3 is 17 residues. Germline values: CDR1 DFQATT, CDR2 SNEGSKA (reference sequence). The CDR3 protein is CSASYPREMSSYNEQFF. The CDR3 DNA follows: TGCAGTGCTAGTTATCCGCGGGAAATGAGCTCCTACAATGAGCAGTTCTTC.

The V and J genes are TRBV7-8 and TRBJ1-5; no definite D call. Trimming removed 7 bases at V and 0 bases at J, with 13 bases between. CDR1 and CDR2 (germline): SGHVS, FQNEAQ. CDR3 length: 15 amino acids. The CDR3 reads CASTLRENSNQPQHF. CDR3 sequence (DNA): TGTGCCAGCACTTTGAGGGAGAATAGCAATCAGCCCCAGCATTTT.

There are many counts of this clonotype. The chain links TRBV4-1 to TRBJ2-4, with 8 bases lining up with TRBD1. This CDR3 spans 17 amino acids. Trimming at V came to 0 bases and at J to 1 base, leaving 5 bases not matched to a gene. Germline CDR1 reads MGHRA; CDR2 reads YSYEKL. The CDR3 DNA reads as TGCGCCAGCAGCCAAGATTTGGACAGGGATGCCAAAAACATTCAGTACTTC. Translation: CASSQDLDRDAKNIQYF.

This clonotype has a count of ten or more. The gene calls are TRBV6-5 and TRBJ2-3; TRBD2 aligns across 7 bases. Germline loops: CDR1 MNHEY, CDR2 SVGAGI. J was trimmed by 0 bases and V by 1 base; bases with no gene match: 7. The CDR3 length is 17 residues. CDR3 residues: CASSYWGGYKSTDTQYF. The CDR3 DNA follows: TGTGCCAGCAGTTACTGGGGGGGATATAAGAGCACAGATACGCAGTATTTT.

The genes are TRBV24-1 and TRBJ1-2; a possible D gene is TRBD1 (6 bases). Trimming removed 2 bases from V and 4 bases from J, with 19 bases in between. The germline V gene has CDR1 KGHDR and CDR2 SFDVKD. There are 17 residues in the CDR3. The CDR3 protein is CATSDSGAAGPTYGYTF. The CDR3, as DNA: TGTGCCACCAGTGATTCAGGGGCGGCGGGACCTACCTATGGCTACACCTTC.

This clonotype was seen a handful of times. This sequence joins TRBV20-1 and TRBJ2-4, with D possibly being TRBD1 (6 bases). CDR3 length: 14 amino acids. The V end was cut by 5 bases, the J end by 3 bases, with 14 bases between. Germline V lookup: CDR1 DFQATT, CDR2 SNEGSKA (reference sequence). CDR3 protein: CSASQGLNKNIQYF. CDR3 in DNA: TGCAGTGCTTCTCAGGGGCTGAACAAAAACATTCAGTACTTC.

Only a few counts were recorded for this clonotype. The chain joins TRBV20-1 to TRBJ1-3; no clear D. Germline CDR1 is DFQATT and CDR2 is SNEGSKA (reference sequence). The CDR3 is 13 amino acids. CDR3: CISDPSSGNTIYF. The DNA for the CDR3 is TGCATTTCCGACCCGAGCTCTGGAAACACCATATATTTT.

The chain combines TRBV7-9 with TRBJ2-4; the D is unclear. Germline CDR1 is SEHNR and CDR2 is FQNEAQ (reference sequence). V lost 1 base to trimming and J lost 6 bases, with 13 bases between them. The length of the CDR3 is 15 residues. The CDR3 DNA reads TGTGCCAGCAGCTTAGGGTTTGGGGTCGGAAACATTCAGTACTTC. Translating it yields CASSLGFGVGNIQYF.

This clonotype was seen only a few times. V usage is TRBV9 and J usage is TRBJ2-5, with TRBD1 identical over 7 bases. This CDR3 comprises 14 residues. The germline V gene encodes CDR1 SGDLS and CDR2 YYNGEE. J lost 4 bases, V lost 0 bases, and 3 bases had no gene match. CDR3 DNA: TGTGCCAGCAGCGTAGGTTCAGGGGGAGAGACCCAGTACTTC. Translation gives CASSVGSGGETQYF.

This clonotype has only a few counts. CDR3 loop: CATNSDQETQYF. The CDR3 bases are TGTGCCACGAATTCGGACCAAGAGACCCAGTACTTC. This chain connects TRBV2 to TRBJ2-5; no reliable D call. The CDR3 is made up of 12 amino acids. V lost 10 bases to trimming and J lost 0 bases, with 9 bases between them. CDR1 and CDR2 from the germline V gene are SNHLY and FYNNEI. Full variable domain (remainder filled in from reference TRBV2 and TRBJ2-5): EPEVTQTPSHQVTQMGQEVILRCVPISNHLYFYWYRQILGQKVEFLVSFYNNEISEKSEIFDDQFSVERPDGSNFTLKIRSTKLEDSAMYFCATNSDQETQYFGPGTRLLVL.

The chain is built from TRBV9 and TRBJ2-3; D is possibly TRBD2 (6 bases). The germline V and J ends were trimmed by 3 bases and 0 bases, with 14 bases remaining between them. The CDR3 is 16 amino acids. Per germline, CDR1 SGDLS and CDR2 YYNGEE. CDR3 sequence (DNA): TGTGCCAGCAGCGGTGCCGGGACTGGAAGCACAGATACGCAGTATTTT. Amino acids: CASSGAGTGSTDTQYF.

This clonotype was observed a handful of times. The chain joins TRBV7-9 to TRBJ1-1; D possibly corresponds to TRBD1 (5 bases). CDR3 length equals 15 residues. V was pared by 5 bases and J by 0 bases, with 13 bases between. Germline CDR1 reads SEHNR; CDR2 reads FQNEAQ (reference sequence). CDR3 sequence: CASSLREIMNTEAFF. CDR3 nucleotides: TGTGCCAGCAGCCTCAGGGAGATTATGAACACTGAAGCTTTCTTT.

This clonotype occurred many times. The V gene is TRBV6-5, the J gene TRBJ2-3; no clear D gene. The ends were cut back, 2 bases at V and 1 base at J, with 10 bases in the middle. CDR1 is MNHEY and CDR2 is SVGAGI in the germline V gene. This CDR3 has 15 residues. The CDR3 nucleotides read TGTGCCAGCAGTTACGGAACTACTGGCACAGATACGCAGTATTTT. Protein product: CASSYGTTGTDTQYF.

This clonotype was observed a few times. This CDR3 is CASSLGWGYEQYF. The CDR3 DNA follows: TGTGCCAGCAGCCTTGGTTGGGGCTACGAGCAGTACTTC. The chain carries TRBV9 and TRBJ2-7, with D unresolved. This CDR3 has 13 amino acids. Per the germline V gene, CDR1 is SGDLS and CDR2 is YYNGEE. The V and J ends lost 4 bases and 3 bases respectively, with 11 bases between them.

This clonotype was found a few times. The genes are TRBV20-1 and TRBJ1-5; D may be TRBD1 (6 bases). The germline gives CDR1 DFQATT, CDR2 SNEGSKA (reference sequence). This CDR3 is 14 amino acids long. V shed 6 bases and J shed 1 base, with 13 bases lying between them. This CDR3 reads CSAGVQGSNQPQHF. In DNA, the CDR3 is TGCAGTGCCGGTGTTCAGGGGAGCAATCAGCCCCAGCATTTT.

The table lists this clonotype with many counts. The chain couples TRBV29-1 to TRBJ2-7; a possible D gene is TRBD2 (6 bases). V lost 5 bases and J 0 bases, leaving 8 bases between the germline ends. The CDR3 spans 12 residues. Germline V gives CDR1 SQVTM, CDR2 ANQGSEA. The CDR3 DNA sequence: TGCAGCGTTCCGGGACTCTCCTACGAGCAGTACTTC. This sequence encodes CSVPGLSYEQYF.

This clonotype was detected a few times. This rearrangement joins TRBV12-3 or TRBV12-4 to TRBJ2-6; D may be TRBD2 (5 bases). With 5 bases removed from V and 1 base from J, the gap between germline ends came to 9 bases. This CDR3 comprises 15 residues. The CDR3 spells CASSAGLSGANVLTF. The DNA for the CDR3 is TGTGCCAGCAGTGCGGGCCTATCTGGGGCCAACGTCCTGACTTTC.

Only a few counts were recorded for this clonotype. The chain combines TRBV7-3 with TRBJ1-1; D might be TRBD1 (6 bases). Germline V gene data show CDR1 as SGHTA and CDR2 as FQGTGA. There are 13 residues in the CDR3. The germline V and J ends were trimmed by 5 bases and 5 bases, with 12 bases remaining between them. CDR3 sequence (DNA): TGTGCCAGCAGCGCCACAGGGTGGACTGAAGCTTTCTTT. Translating gives CASSATGWTEAFF.

The chain is built from TRBV11-1 and TRBJ2-1, with D perhaps matching TRBD2 (5 bases). Trimming shortened V by 5 bases and J by 3 bases, and 17 bases separated the two germline ends. Germline V gives CDR1 SGHAT, CDR2 FQDESV (reference sequence). This CDR3 spans 16 amino acids. The CDR3, as DNA: TGTGCCAGCAGCACCCAACGGGTGGGAGTCTACAATGAGCAGTTCTTC. It translates to CASSTQRVGVYNEQFF.

This clonotype was counted a few times. The chain uses TRBV7-8 and TRBJ1-4; no reliable D call. Looked up from germline, CDR1 is SGHVS and CDR2 is FQNEAQ. The CDR3 length is 13 residues. V was shortened by 1 base and J by 9 bases, with 9 bases between the two germline ends. As DNA, the CDR3 is TGTGCCAGCAGCTTAGGACCGGAGAAAAAACTGTTTTTT. As protein: CASSLGPEKKLFF.

This clonotype was seen ten or more times. The J gene is TRBJ2-7, the V gene TRBV4-1; D call uncertain. The CDR3 is 13 amino acids. V dropped 2 bases and J dropped 0 bases, with 5 bases sitting between them. Looked up from germline, CDR1 is MGHRA and CDR2 is YSYEKL. CDR3 amino acids: CASSQRSSYEQYF. DNA for the CDR3: TGCGCCAGCAGCCAACGGAGCTCCTACGAGCAGTACTTC.

This clonotype was seen at least ten times. The rearrangement links TRBV12-3 or TRBV12-4 to TRBJ2-5, with 9 bases identical to TRBD2. This CDR3 is built from 17 residues. J was trimmed by 1 base and V by 3 bases; bases with no gene match: 9. CDR3 nucleotide sequence: TGTGCCAGCAGTTTCCCGACTCGCGGGAGGGCCCAAGAGACCCAGTACTTC. This sequence encodes CASSFPTRGRAQETQYF.

This clonotype was detected a few times. J is TRBJ2-1 and V is TRBV20-1; 8 positions agree with TRBD2. This CDR3 region has 14 residues. CDR1 is DFQATT and CDR2 is SNEGSKA in the germline V gene (reference sequence). The ends lost 5 bases at V and 5 bases at J; junction bases unmatched: 8. The CDR3 DNA reads as TGCAGTGCTTTCTTAGCGGGACTCGACAATGAGCAGTTCTTC. Translated, it gives CSAFLAGLDNEQFF.

The V gene is TRBV7-9, the J gene TRBJ2-7; D is undetermined. The V gene lost 5 bases and the J gene lost 3 bases, with 8 bases spanning the gap. This CDR3 comprises 12 residues. Germline lookup yields CDR1 SEHNR and CDR2 FQNEAQ (reference sequence). The CDR3 bases are TGTGCCAGCAGCGCCAACCTCTACGAGCAGTACTTC. It encodes CASSANLYEQYF. The whole variable domain, filled in from reference TRBV7-9 and TRBJ2-7, reads DTGVSQNPRHKITKRGQNVTFRCDPISEHNRLYWYRQTLGQGPEFLTYFQNEAQLEKSRLLSDRFSAERPKGSFSTLEIQRTEQGDSAMYLCASSANLYEQYFGPGTRLTVT.

This clonotype showed up many times. V is TRBV5-6 and J is TRBJ1-5; no firm D call. The V gene lost 4 bases and the J gene lost 1 base, with 12 bases spanning the gap. The CDR3 extends over 15 amino acids. In germline, CDR1 is SGHDT, CDR2 YYEEEE. The CDR3 coding sequence is TGTGCCAGCAGCATAACTGGACGGAGCAATCAGCCCCAGCATTTT. This sequence encodes CASSITGRSNQPQHF.

Only a few counts were recorded for this clonotype. This chain joins TRBV7-6 and TRBJ2-1, with TRBD2 matching over 10 bases. V lost 5 bases to trimming and J lost 9 bases; unmatched junction nucleotides: 16. This CDR3 region has 17 residues. CDR1 and CDR2 (germline): SGHVS, FNYEAQ. The chain's CDR3 is CASSVNGGLAGVGEQFF. As DNA, the CDR3 is TGTGCCAGCAGCGTAAACGGCGGGCTAGCGGGAGTCGGTGAGCAGTTCTTC.

This clonotype was seen only a few times. The chain uses TRBV5-1 and TRBJ2-2; the D gene is possibly TRBD2 (6 bases). V was trimmed by 5 bases and J by 5 bases, leaving 10 bases between them. Germline loops: CDR1 SGHRS, CDR2 YFSETQ. The CDR3 has 13 residues. The CDR3: CASRAGTTGELFF. The CDR3 nucleotides are TGCGCCAGCAGGGCAGGGACTACCGGGGAGCTGTTTTTT.

This clonotype was seen many times. The J gene is TRBJ2-1, the V gene TRBV20-1, with 7 nucleotides matching TRBD1. With V trimmed by 6 bases and J by 0 bases, 8 bases remained unmatched. The CDR3 has 15 amino acids. CDR1 and CDR2 from the germline V gene are DFQATT and SNEGSKA (reference sequence). The CDR3 is CSAVTGDSSYNEQFF. DNA for the CDR3: TGCAGTGCAGTAACAGGGGATAGCTCCTACAATGAGCAGTTCTTC.

This clonotype was picked up a small number of times. The gene calls are TRBV5-1 and TRBJ1-6, with TRBD1 as a possible D gene (5 bases). CDR1 is SGHRS, CDR2 YFSETQ, per germline. The V end lost 0 bases, the J end lost 7 bases, and 14 bases lay between the germline ends. This CDR3 contains 16 residues. CDR3 in DNA: TGCGCCAGCAGCTTGGAGGGGCCAGGTCGGAATTCACCCCTCCACTTT. Amino acid sequence: CASSLEGPGRNSPLHF.

The chain links TRBV18 to TRBJ1-2; perhaps TRBD1 as D (6 bases). V was clipped by 5 bases and J by 0 bases, with 10 bases between them. The CDR3 extends over 14 amino acids. Looked up from germline, CDR1 is KGHSH and CDR2 is LQKENI. CDR3 amino acids: CASSGQFPNYGYTF. DNA of the CDR3: TGTGCCAGCTCAGGACAGTTTCCTAACTATGGCTACACCTTC.